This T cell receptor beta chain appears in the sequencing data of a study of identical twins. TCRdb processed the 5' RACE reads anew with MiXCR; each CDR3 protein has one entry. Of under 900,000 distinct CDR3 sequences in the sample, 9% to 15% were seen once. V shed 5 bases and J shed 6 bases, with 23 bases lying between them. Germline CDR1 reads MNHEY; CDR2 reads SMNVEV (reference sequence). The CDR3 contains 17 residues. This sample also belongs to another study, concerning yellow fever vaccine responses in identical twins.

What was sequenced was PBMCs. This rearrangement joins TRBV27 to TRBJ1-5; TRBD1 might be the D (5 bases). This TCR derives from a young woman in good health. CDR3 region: CASSPRRGWGRGQPQHF. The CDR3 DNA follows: TGTGCCAGCAGTCCACGTAGGGGTTGGGGAAGGGGTCAGCCCCAGCATTTT.